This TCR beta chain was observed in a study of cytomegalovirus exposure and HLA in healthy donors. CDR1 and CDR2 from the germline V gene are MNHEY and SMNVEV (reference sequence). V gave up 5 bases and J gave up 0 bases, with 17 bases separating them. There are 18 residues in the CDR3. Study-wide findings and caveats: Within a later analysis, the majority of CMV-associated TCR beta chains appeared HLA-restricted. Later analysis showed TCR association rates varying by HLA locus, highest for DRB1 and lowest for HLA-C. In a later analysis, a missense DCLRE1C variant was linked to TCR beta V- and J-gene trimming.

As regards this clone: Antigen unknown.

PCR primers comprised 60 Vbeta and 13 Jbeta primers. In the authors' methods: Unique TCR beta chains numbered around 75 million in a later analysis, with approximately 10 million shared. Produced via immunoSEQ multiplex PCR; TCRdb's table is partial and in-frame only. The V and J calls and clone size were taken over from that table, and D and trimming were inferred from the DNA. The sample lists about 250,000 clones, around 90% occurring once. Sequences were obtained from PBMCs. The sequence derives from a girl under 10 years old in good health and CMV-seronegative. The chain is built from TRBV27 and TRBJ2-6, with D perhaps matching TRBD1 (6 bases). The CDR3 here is CASSLRPGASSGANVLTF. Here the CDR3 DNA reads TGTGCCAGCAGTCTCCGGCCAGGGGCTTCCTCTGGGGCCAACGTCCTGACTTTC.